The sequence of this T cell receptor (beta chain) was determined in a study of blood T cell repertoires in COVID-19. Study-level information: Acute and convalescent COVID-19 samples came from the United States, Italy and Spain.

The data were produced by immunoSEQ multiplex PCR, yet TCRdb's version contains in-frame clones alone and is incomplete. The table includes roughly 59,000 clones, roughly 77% detected once. The germline V gene has CDR1 LNHDA and CDR2 SQIVND (reference sequence). J lost 6 bases, V lost 5 bases, and 3 bases had no gene match. This CDR3 is 13 amino acids long. The TCR was taken from a man older than 75 with acute or convalescent COVID-19. This chain links TRBV19 with TRBJ1-1; 10 nucleotides line up with TRBD1. Material: peripheral blood. The CDR3 nucleotides read TGTGCCAGTAGTCAGACAGGGGGCTCTGAAGCTTTCTTT. Protein sequence: CASSQTGGSEAFF.